These T cell receptor beta chains were read from a single sample in a study of CD8 T cells in ankylosing spondylitis. In TCRdb, the 5' RACE reads were re-called with MiXCR into one record per CDR3 protein. The profile shows roughly 26,000 distinct CDR3 sequences, 10% to 15% of them singletons. Input material: blood. The receptor source for this set is a male donor with ankylosing spondylitis or in good health (not recorded which). Each CDR3 is given without its conserved first and last residue. Fields, in order: V gene, J gene, CDR3 protein.

>TRBV28|TRBJ2-7
ASSLTSVSYEQY
>TRBV5-1|TRBJ2-2
ASSFVLAGNTGELF
>TRBV6-5|TRBJ2-7
ASSYSNEQY
>TRBV29-1|TRBJ2-1
SVDSGPYNEQF
>TRBV18|TRBJ1-1
ASSPLDTEAF
>TRBV28|TRBJ2-7
ASSLFRGGRYEQY
>TRBV5-1|TRBJ1-2
ASSSAGTGTNYGYT
>TRBV20-1|TRBJ2-1
SARDRLNEQF
>TRBV7-9|TRBJ1-1
ASTRVDTEAF
>TRBV12-3/TRBV12-4|TRBJ2-5
ASSFLAKETQY
>TRBV5-1|TRBJ2-5
ASSLNLQETQY
>TRBV7-2|TRBJ1-3
ASSRIRVAGNTIY
>TRBV20-1|TRBJ2-7
SARAASGRAQGEQY
>TRBV27|TRBJ2-7
ASSLSGDRAYEQY
>TRBV29-1|TRBJ2-2
SALSHGDLGELF
>TRBV7-9|TRBJ2-1
ASSLSGQSSYNEQF
>TRBV12-3/TRBV12-4|TRBJ2-2
ASRPGTANTGELF
>TRBV6-2/TRBV6-3|TRBJ2-3
ASSIFFGRPGLRTDTQY
>TRBV10-3|TRBJ2-2
AIPTSGGSNTGELF
>TRBV29-1|TRBJ2-1
SVLLAIGHEQF
>TRBV20-1|TRBJ2-1
SAGGGRGRNEQF
>TRBV20-1|TRBJ1-1
SARDPRGRYIEAF
>TRBV20-1|TRBJ2-1
SAPEGGLPYNEQF
>TRBV2|TRBJ2-4
ASSEARGRSGIQY
>TRBV7-9|TRBJ2-3
ASSLGQGTDTQY
>TRBV20-1|TRBJ2-1
SARPGSDSVDNEQF
>TRBV9|TRBJ1-3
ASSVATSGNTIY
>TRBV2|TRBJ2-5
ASRRGTQETQY
>TRBV4-3|TRBJ1-1
ASSRDRGRYTEAF
>TRBV5-5|TRBJ2-3
ASSLGTSKSSTDTQY
>TRBV18|TRBJ1-1
ASSPNGGHNTEAF
>TRBV20-1|TRBJ2-7
SASYAGGSEQY
>TRBV28|TRBJ1-1
ASSQDNTEAF
>TRBV7-2|TRBJ2-5
ASSLLVEETQY
>TRBV28|TRBJ2-2
ASAGRPNTGELF
>TRBV7-9|TRBJ2-1
ASSPGTSAYNEQF
>TRBV18|TRBJ1-2
ASSPEGGRGYT
>TRBV6-5|TRBJ1-1
ASSLSPGRRNTEAF
>TRBV12-3/TRBV12-4|TRBJ2-6
ASTLGASGANVLT
>TRBV2|TRBJ2-2
ASSESGIGELF
>TRBV4-3|TRBJ2-2
ASSQDAGASGELF
>TRBV2|TRBJ2-2
ASSVQGAGELF
>TRBV6-6|TRBJ2-5
ASSYSVETQY
>TRBV21-1|TRBJ2-4
ASWGQVLAKNIQY
>TRBV5-1|TRBJ2-6
ASKASSGANVLT
>TRBV15|TRBJ2-2
ATSRRGAGELF
>TRBV28|TRBJ2-1
ASSSLRSDGTNEQF
>TRBV5-1|TRBJ1-2
ASSLTTGLGNGYT
>TRBV12-3/TRBV12-4|TRBJ2-1
ASTPQGSSYNEQF
>TRBV29-1|TRBJ2-1
SVQGGSSYNEQF
>TRBV20-1|TRBJ2-3
SARVEGGVTDTQY
>TRBV5-1|TRBJ2-1
ASSDGRGQSAWYNEQF
>TRBV4-1|TRBJ2-3
ASSQVAGGPDTQY
>TRBV6-2/TRBV6-3|TRBJ2-1
ASSYSKINEQF